These 14 T cell receptor beta chains share one sample of origin, sequenced in a study of cytomegalovirus exposure and HLA in healthy donors. Researchers ran the PCR with 60 Vbeta and 13 Jbeta primers. Generated by immunoSEQ multiplex PCR, the TCRdb table keeps only in-frame clones and is missing some. This table holds some 120,000 clones. Specimen: PBMCs. All receptors derive from a man younger than 45 in good health and CMV-seronegative.

This rearrangement joins TRBV2 to TRBJ1-1; 9 bases agree with TRBD1. Germline V gene sequence: CDR1 SNHLY, CDR2 FYNNEI. This CDR3 spans 14 amino acids. Trimming took 6 bases from V and 4 from J; bases not matched to a gene: 6. The CDR3 region has the DNA TGTGCCAGCAGGGGACAGGGTGGGATCACTGAAGCTTTCTTT. Protein product: CASRGQGGITEAFF.

The chain uses TRBV15 and TRBJ1-4; D might be TRBD1 (5 bases). Per the germline V gene, CDR1 is LNHNV and CDR2 is YYDKDF (reference sequence). The CDR3 has 16 amino acids. Trimming left V 0 bases short and J 5 bases short, with 13 bases between. The CDR3 here is CATSRDLGGGNEKLFF. DNA of the CDR3: TGTGCCACCAGCAGAGATCTGGGGGGAGGGAATGAAAAACTGTTTTTT.

The chain has TRBV19 and TRBJ1-2; D not certain. CDR3 size: 14 residues. V gave up 6 bases and J gave up 3 bases, with 14 bases separating them. Germline CDR1 is LNHDA and CDR2 is SQIVND (reference sequence). CDR3 protein: CASRKEGVDYGYTF. The CDR3 DNA follows: TGTGCCAGTAGGAAGGAGGGAGTCGACTATGGCTACACCTTC.

A word on this clone: A junction boundary mismatches the germline segment, possibly from a read error. The CDR3 here is CASSQGQDIRYF. CDR3 sequence (DNA): TGTGCCAGCAGCCAGGGACAGGATATTCGGTACTTC. The V gene is TRBV11-1, the J gene TRBJ2-4, with 8 bases that match TRBD1. Germline values: CDR1 SGHAT, CDR2 FQDESV (reference sequence). The CDR3 totals 12 residues.

J is TRBJ2-1 and V is TRBV6-5, with 10 positions matching TRBD2. V was clipped by 5 bases and J by 9 bases; unmatched bases: 7. Germline V gives CDR1 MNHEY, CDR2 SVGAGI. The CDR3 is 14 residues long. The CDR3 loop reads CASSQASGSIEQFF. The CDR3 DNA follows: TGTGCCAGCAGTCAGGCTAGCGGGAGTATTGAGCAGTTCTTC.

With respect to this clone: Other DNA sequences in the sample encode the same CDR3. The V gene is TRBV30, the J gene TRBJ1-1, with D perhaps TRBD1 (6 bases). The CDR3 totals 14 residues. V was cut by 5 bases and J by 7 bases, with 20 bases left in between. Germline lookup yields CDR1 GTSNPN and CDR2 SVGIG (reference sequence). CDR3 in DNA: TGTGCCTGGGGCCCGGGACAAACTCCATTTGAAGCTTTCTTT. As protein: CAWGPGQTPFEAFF.

CDR3 bases: TGTGCCAGCAGCCCCGCAGAGGGATTATACGAGCAGTACTTC. It codes for CASSPAEGLYEQYF. The chain combines TRBV7-9 with TRBJ2-5, with a weak D call TRBD2 (5 bases). The last part of the DNA fits TRBJ2-7 better; the J call may be wrong. The germline CDR1 and CDR2 sequences are SEHNR and FQNEAQ (reference sequence). CDR3 size: 14 residues.

The CDR3 DNA is TGTGCCTCTAAGCTCTTAAACACCATATATTTT. It yields the protein CASKLLNTIYF. The chain recombines TRBV2 with TRBJ1-3; D gene unclear. The germline V and J ends were trimmed by 11 bases and 6 bases, with 11 bases remaining between them. The CDR3 runs 11 residues. Per germline, CDR1 SNHLY and CDR2 FYNNEI.

The J gene is TRBJ1-2, the V gene TRBV4-2, with 8 bases fitting TRBD1. The CDR3 contains 17 residues. V lost 0 bases, J lost 1 base, and 7 bases stayed unmatched. CDR1 is LGHNA and CDR2 is YNFKEQ in the germline V gene. The CDR3 protein is CASSQEQGVYGNYGYTF. The CDR3 DNA reads as TGTGCCAGCAGCCAAGAACAGGGGGTTTACGGTAACTATGGCTACACCTTC.

The chain couples TRBV5-6 to TRBJ1-3; no reliable D call. Germline V gene sequence: CDR1 SGHDT, CDR2 YYEEEE. The CDR3 length is 12 residues. The V gene lost 7 bases and the J gene lost 4 bases, with 9 bases spanning the gap. The chain's CDR3 is CASYTQGNTIYF. The CDR3 bases are TGTGCCAGCTATACCCAGGGAAACACCATATATTTT.

The V and J genes are TRBV11-2 and TRBJ2-3; a weak D match, TRBD2 (5 bases). CDR3 size: 14 residues. The V gene lost 3 bases and the J gene lost 4 bases, with 11 bases spanning the gap. CDR1 and CDR2 (germline): SGHAT, FQNNGV. This chain's CDR3 is CASSFGVVADTQYF. CDR3 sequence (DNA): TGTGCCAGCAGCTTCGGGGTAGTTGCAGATACGCAGTATTTT.

The gene calls are TRBV15 and TRBJ1-4, with D unresolved. CDR3 length equals 14 residues. Per the germline V gene, CDR1 is LNHNV and CDR2 is YYDKDF (reference sequence). V lost 8 bases and J 3 bases, leaving 13 bases between the germline ends. CDR3 protein: CATAPRFANEKLFF. CDR3 DNA sequence: TGTGCCACCGCGCCTCGGTTTGCTAATGAAAAACTGTTTTTT.

V and J are TRBV2 and TRBJ1-1, with 8 bases lining up with TRBD1. Germline V gene lookup returns CDR1 SNHLY and CDR2 FYNNEI. V shed 0 bases, J shed 5 bases, and the junction held 11 bases outside the gene matches. The CDR3 runs 17 residues. The CDR3 DNA follows: TGTGCCAGCAGTGAAGCTGCCTTTAGGACAGGGAAGACTGAAGCTTTCTTT. Translating it yields CASSEAAFRTGKTEAFF.

The CDR3 reads CASSIQGHTGELFF. CDR3 sequence (DNA): TGTGCCAGTAGTATACAGGGGCACACCGGGGAGCTGTTTTTT. The chain carries TRBV19 and TRBJ2-2; a possible D gene is TRBD1 (6 bases). CDR3 length: 14 residues. Germline V gene sequence: CDR1 LNHDA, CDR2 SQIVND (reference sequence). The V end lost 2 bases, the J end lost 3 bases, and 7 bases lay between the germline ends. The complete variable domain, with remaining parts taken from reference TRBV19 and TRBJ2-2, reads DGGITQSPKYLFRKEGQNVTLSCEQNLNHDAMYWYRQDPGQGLRLIYYSQIVNDFQKGDIAEGYSVSREKKESFPLTVTSAQKNPTAFYLCASSIQGHTGELFFGEGSRLTVL.